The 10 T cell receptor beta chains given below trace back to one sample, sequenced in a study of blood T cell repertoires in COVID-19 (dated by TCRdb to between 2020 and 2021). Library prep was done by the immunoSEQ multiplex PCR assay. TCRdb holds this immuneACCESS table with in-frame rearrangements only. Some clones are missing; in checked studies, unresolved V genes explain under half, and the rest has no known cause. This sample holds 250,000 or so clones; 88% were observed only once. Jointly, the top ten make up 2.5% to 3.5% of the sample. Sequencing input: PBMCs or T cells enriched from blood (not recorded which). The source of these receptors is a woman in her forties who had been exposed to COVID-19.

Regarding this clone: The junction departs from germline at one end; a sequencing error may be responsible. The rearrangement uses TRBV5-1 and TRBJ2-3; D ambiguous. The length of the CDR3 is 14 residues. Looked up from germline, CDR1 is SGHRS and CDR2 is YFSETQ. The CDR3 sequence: CASSLELNTDTQYF. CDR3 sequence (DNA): TGTGCCAGCAGCTTGGAACTGAACACAGATACGCAGTATTTT. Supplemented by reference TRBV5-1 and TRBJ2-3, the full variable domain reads KAGVTQTPRYLIKTRGQQVTLSCSPISGHRSVSWYQQTPGQGLQFLFEYFSETQRNKGNFPGRFSGRQFSNSRSEMNVSTLELGDSALYLCASSLELNTDTQYFGPGTRLTVL.

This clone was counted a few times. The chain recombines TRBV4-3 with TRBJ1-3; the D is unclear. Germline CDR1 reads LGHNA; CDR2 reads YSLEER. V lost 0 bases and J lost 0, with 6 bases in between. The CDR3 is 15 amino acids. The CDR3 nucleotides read TGCGCCAGCAGCCAAGATAGCTACTCTGGAAACACCATATATTTT. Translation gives CASSQDSYSGNTIYF.

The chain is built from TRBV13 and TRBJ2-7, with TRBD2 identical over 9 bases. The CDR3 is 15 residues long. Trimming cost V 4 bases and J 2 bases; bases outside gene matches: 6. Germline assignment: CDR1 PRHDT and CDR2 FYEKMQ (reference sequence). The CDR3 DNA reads TGTGCCAGCAGCTGTGCAGCGGGGGGAACCTACGAGCAGTACTTC. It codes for CASSCAAGGTYEQYF.

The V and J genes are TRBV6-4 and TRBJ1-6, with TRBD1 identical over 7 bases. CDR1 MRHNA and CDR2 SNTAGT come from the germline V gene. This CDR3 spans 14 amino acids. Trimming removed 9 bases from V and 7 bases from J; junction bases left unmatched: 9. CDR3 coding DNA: TGTGCCAGGAAGACAGGGCCGGGGAATTCACCCCTCCACTTT. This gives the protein CARKTGPGNSPLHF.

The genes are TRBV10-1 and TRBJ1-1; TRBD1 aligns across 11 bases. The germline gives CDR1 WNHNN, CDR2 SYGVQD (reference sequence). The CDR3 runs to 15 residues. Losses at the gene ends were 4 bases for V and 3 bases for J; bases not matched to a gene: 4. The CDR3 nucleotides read TGCGCCAGCAGTGGGGGGACAGGGGGGGACACTGAAGCTTTCTTT. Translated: CASSGGTGGDTEAFF.

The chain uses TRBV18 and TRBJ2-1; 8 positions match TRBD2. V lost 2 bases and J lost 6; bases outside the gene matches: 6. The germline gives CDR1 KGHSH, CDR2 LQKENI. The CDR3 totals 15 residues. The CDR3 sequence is CASSPVLAGLNEQFF. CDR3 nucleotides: TGTGCCAGCTCACCAGTTCTAGCGGGCCTCAATGAGCAGTTCTTC.

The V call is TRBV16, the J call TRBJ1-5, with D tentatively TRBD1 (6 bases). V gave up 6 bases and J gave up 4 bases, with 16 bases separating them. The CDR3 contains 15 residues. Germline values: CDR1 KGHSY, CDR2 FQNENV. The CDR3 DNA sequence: TGTGCCAGCAGACATGAACAGGGTGGAAATCAGCCCCAGCATTTT. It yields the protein CASRHEQGGNQPQHF. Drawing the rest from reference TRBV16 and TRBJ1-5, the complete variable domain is GEEVAQTPKHLVRGEGQKAKLYCAPIKGHSYVFWYQQVLKNEFKFLISFQNENVFDETGMPKERFSAKCLPNSPCSLEIQATKLEDSAVYFCASRHEQGGNQPQHFGDGTRLSIL.

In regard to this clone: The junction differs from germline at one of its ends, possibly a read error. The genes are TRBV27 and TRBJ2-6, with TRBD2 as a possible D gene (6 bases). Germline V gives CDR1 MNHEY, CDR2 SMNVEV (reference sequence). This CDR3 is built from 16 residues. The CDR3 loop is CASSLLGGSGANILTF. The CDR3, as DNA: TGTGCCAGCAGTTTATTGGGGGGTTCTGGGGCCAACATCCTGACTTTC.

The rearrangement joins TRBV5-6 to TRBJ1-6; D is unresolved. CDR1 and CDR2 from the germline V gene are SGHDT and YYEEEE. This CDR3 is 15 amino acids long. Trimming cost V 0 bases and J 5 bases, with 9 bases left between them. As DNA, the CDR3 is TGTGCCAGCAGCTTGGGCGGGGATAATAATTCACCCCTCCACTTT. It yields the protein CASSLGGDNNSPLHF.

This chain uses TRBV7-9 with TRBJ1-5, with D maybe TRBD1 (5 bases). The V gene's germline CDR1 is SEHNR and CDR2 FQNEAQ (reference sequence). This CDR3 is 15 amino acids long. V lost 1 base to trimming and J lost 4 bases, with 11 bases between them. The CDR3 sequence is CASSLDGGSNQPQHF. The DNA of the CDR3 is TGTGCCAGCAGCTTAGACGGGGGGTCGAATCAGCCCCAGCATTTT.